This T cell receptor beta chain was obtained from a study of blood T cell repertoires in COVID-19. For the study at large: COVID-19 samples, acute and convalescent, were from the United States, Italy and Spain. PBMCs, B-cell-depleted T cells, or T cells provided the cDNA or gDNA that made up the material.

Original methodology: Estimated nucleated cell counts came from reference gene primer amplification. Assay: immunoSEQ multiplex PCR; the TCRdb copy retains only in-frame clones and omits some. The DNA was the basis for D and trimming; V, J and clone size are from that table. The table lists 250,000 to 350,000 clones, about 90% of them singletons. The CDR3 totals 16 residues. V was clipped by 3 bases and J by 3 bases; unmatched bases: 4. Per germline, CDR1 KGHDR and CDR2 SFDVKD. The sample consisted of peripheral blood. This TCR derives from a woman aged 50 to 60 who had recovered from COVID-19. The chain employs TRBV24-1 and TRBJ2-1; 10 bases are shared with TRBD2. CDR3 region: CATSDNKREGYNEQFF. CDR3 bases: TGTGCCACCAGTGATAACAAGCGGGAGGGCTACAATGAGCAGTTCTTC.